This TCR beta chain stems from a study of cytomegalovirus exposure and HLA in healthy donors. Broader study findings: A previous analysis found most TCR beta V segments productive roughly 90% or roughly 30% of the time.

PCR involved 60 Vbeta and 13 Jbeta primers. Assay: immunoSEQ multiplex PCR; the TCRdb copy retains only in-frame clones and omits some. The sample consists of 120,000 or so clones, roughly 78% of them appearing once. The CDR3 loop spans 15 amino acids. V lost 5 bases, J lost 7 bases, and 8 bases stayed unmatched. CDR1 LNHNV and CDR2 YYDKDF come from the germline V gene (reference sequence). In regard to this clone: What it binds is not known.

The rearrangement uses TRBV15 and TRBJ1-4; TRBD1 matches at 9 bases. The specimen sequenced was PBMCs. This clonotype was sampled from a woman aged 25 to 39 in good health and CMV-seronegative. As DNA, the CDR3 is TGTGCCACCAGCGGGGGACAGGGCCTGATTGAAAAACTGTTTTTT. Amino acids: CATSGGQGLIEKLFF.